This passage covers 8 T cell receptor beta chains from one sample sequenced in a study of cytomegalovirus exposure and HLA in healthy donors. A multiplex PCR was run with 60 Vbeta primers and 13 Jbeta primers. Repertoires were generated with immunoSEQ multiplex PCR, while TCRdb's copy carries only in-frame clones and drops some. Among some 170,000 clones listed, 65% to 80% were seen once. Sequenced material: PBMCs. The receptors originated from a man between 35 and 55 years old in good health and CMV-seronegative.

The chain recombines TRBV9 with TRBJ1-2; no reliable D call. Germline CDR1 reads SGDLS; CDR2 reads YYNGEE. V dropped 3 bases and J dropped 6 bases, with 15 bases sitting between them. This CDR3 spans 14 amino acids. This chain's CDR3 is CASSERAALNGYTF. The CDR3 DNA sequence: TGTGCCAGCAGCGAGAGGGCAGCCTTGAATGGCTACACCTTC.

The J gene is TRBJ1-2, the V gene TRBV28, with 7 bases fitting TRBD1. V lost 6 bases, J lost 8 bases, and 9 bases stayed unmatched. This CDR3 comprises 13 residues. Germline lookup yields CDR1 MDHEN and CDR2 SYDVKM. CDR3: CASRAPGQWGYTF. The CDR3 nucleotides are TGTGCCAGCAGAGCACCGGGACAGTGGGGCTACACCTTC.

The CDR3 loop reads CAIRGQGKGGYTF. For the CDR3, the DNA is TGTGCCATCAGGGGACAGGGAAAAGGTGGCTACACCTTC. This chain joins TRBV10-3 and TRBJ1-2; 9 bases are a match to TRBD1. CDR3 size: 13 residues. The V gene end was trimmed by 6 bases and the J gene end by 7 bases; junction bases not matched to a gene: 6. CDR1 is ENHRY, CDR2 SYGVKD, per germline.

As to this clone: Sequence at one end of the junction differs from germline and may be a read error. The CDR3 coding sequence is TGTTCCAGCAGCCCAGGGGTGCCTGAAGCTTTCTTT. Translated, it gives CSSSPGVPEAFF. The rearrangement links TRBV7-9 to TRBJ1-1; possible D gene TRBD1, 6 bases. CDR1 and CDR2 (germline): SEHNR, FQNEAQ (reference sequence). The CDR3 is 12 amino acids.

The chain joins TRBV6-1 to TRBJ2-5; 12 positions match TRBD2. The CDR3 has 15 residues. V dropped 4 bases and J dropped 2; count of bases not matched to a gene: 2. CDR1 and CDR2 (germline): MNHNS, SASEGT. Here the CDR3 reads CASSGLAGEQETQYF. The CDR3, as DNA: TGTGCCAGCAGTGGACTAGCGGGGGAGCAAGAGACCCAGTACTTC.

J is TRBJ1-3 and V is TRBV5-6, with 7 nucleotides matching TRBD1. The CDR3 covers 17 residues. The germline V gene encodes CDR1 SGHDT and CDR2 YYEEEE. V lost 5 bases and J lost 1; bases outside the gene matches: 12. CDR3: CASRATGKGWSGNTIYF. DNA of the CDR3: TGTGCCAGCAGGGCGACAGGGAAGGGCTGGTCTGGAAACACCATATATTTT.

The genes are TRBV7-2 and TRBJ2-7; TRBD2 agrees at 8 bases. Trimming at V came to 6 bases and at J to 0 bases, leaving 19 bases not matched to a gene. Germline V CDR1 and CDR2: SGHTA, FQGNSA. The CDR3 spans 19 residues. CDR3 residues: CASSPNGAGGTLSSYEQYF. CDR3 DNA sequence: TGTGCCAGCAGTCCTAATGGGGCGGGGGGTACGCTGAGCTCCTACGAGCAGTACTTC.

V and J are TRBV4-1 and TRBJ1-2, with 7 bases lining up with TRBD1. This CDR3 region has 15 residues. V gave up 2 bases and J gave up 6 bases; unmatched junction bases: 9. Germline lookup yields CDR1 MGHRA and CDR2 YSYEKL. The CDR3 sequence is CASSQITDRVNGYTF. The CDR3 DNA reads as TGCGCCAGCAGCCAAATTACTGACAGGGTGAATGGCTACACCTTC.